The rows below give T cell receptor beta chains drawn from one sample of a study of shared clonotypes between healthy human individuals. Measured with immunoSEQ multiplex PCR; TCRdb has only the in-frame clones, and not every one. The sample lists roughly 1,100,000 clones, 65% to 80% occurring once. Sequences were obtained from memory CD4+ T cells sorted from blood. Source of these receptors: a man aged 18-30 years in good health. Both conserved end residues are part of each CDR3. A D gene is named only where the DNA matches it firmly. The size entry is marked missing in some rows and otherwise reads once, few, many or a size class.

D	size	V	J	DNA	CDR3
NA	once	TRBV7-2	TRBJ2-7	TGTGCCAGCAGCTTAGACCGCTATTCCTACGAGCAGTACTTC	CASSLDRYSYEQYF
TRBD1	NA	TRBV4-2	TRBJ1-6	TGTGCCAGCAGCCAAGATCTGGGGACAGGGATTTCACCCCTCCACTTT	CASSQDLGTGISPLHF
NA	NA	TRBV6-5	TRBJ1-5	TGTGCCAGCAAGACAGGCAATCAGCCCCAGCATTTT	CASKTGNQPQHF
NA	NA	TRBV19	TRBJ1-3	TGTGCTCTAGACTCTGGAAACACCATATATTTT	CALDSGNTIYF
TRBD1	NA	TRBV7-9	TRBJ1-4	TGTGCCAGCAGCGGGCGGGACAGGTGGAGTACAACTAATGAAAAACTGTTTTTT	CASSGRDRWSTTNEKLFF
NA	NA	TRBV6-5	TRBJ2-4	TGTGCCAGCAGCCAATCTAGCGACCGAAACATTCAGTACTTC	CASSQSSDRNIQYF
NA	few	TRBV6-1	TRBJ1-2	TGTGCCAGCAGTGAAGGGGGTTTAGGCTACACCTTC	CASSEGGLGYTF
NA	NA	TRBV4-1	TRBJ1-3	TGCGCCAGCAGCCAATTAACAGGAAGAGAAAACACCATATATTTT	CASSQLTGRENTIYF
NA	NA	TRBV6-4	TRBJ1-2	TGTGCCAGCAGTGTTGGTCATGGGACTGAGTATGGCTACACCTTC	CASSVGHGTEYGYTF
NA	NA	TRBV30	TRBJ1-6	TGTGCCTGGAGTTCGGGGGGCAATTCACCCCTCCACTTT	CAWSSGGNSPLHF
TRBD1	NA	TRBV12-5	TRBJ2-7	TGTGCTAGCCCAGCAGGGGGCCCGTACGAGCAGTACTTC	CASPAGGPYEQYF
NA	NA	TRBV6-6	TRBJ1-5	TGTGCCAGCAGTTACTCAGATCAGCCCCAGCATTTT	CASSYSDQPQHF
TRBD2	NA	TRBV9	TRBJ2-5	TGTGCCAGCAGCGTAGGGGCTAGCGGGGGGGCAGAGACCCAGTACTTC	CASSVGASGGAETQYF
TRBD1	NA	TRBV7-9	TRBJ1-1	TGTGCCAGCAGCCGACAGGGGGAATACACTGAAGCTTTCTTT	CASSRQGEYTEAFF
NA	NA	TRBV11-2	TRBJ2-2	TGTGCCAGCGCCAGGGGTCCCGGGGAGCTGTTTTTT	CASARGPGELFF
NA	NA	TRBV4-1	TRBJ2-1	TGCGCCAGCAGCCTAGCAATTCTCTCCTACAATGAGCAGTTCTTC	CASSLAILSYNEQFF
TRBD1	NA	TRBV10-3	TRBJ1-3	TGTGCCATCAGTGACGGGACAGCGTCTGGAAACACCATATATTTT	CAISDGTASGNTIYF
NA	NA	TRBV30	TRBJ2-3	TGTGCCTGGAATCGGGGCACAGATACGCAGTATTTT	CAWNRGTDTQYF
TRBD1	NA	TRBV19	TRBJ1-5	TGTGCCAGTAGTATACAGGGGGCGGTTAGCAATCAGCCCCAGCATTTT	CASSIQGAVSNQPQHF
NA	once	TRBV7-2	TRBJ2-3	TGTGCCAGCAGCCGAAATCTGGCAGATACGCAGTATTTT	CASSRNLADTQYF
NA	NA	TRBV2	TRBJ2-2	TGTGCCAGCAGGGCCGGGGATGTCGGGGAGCTGTTTTTT	CASRAGDVGELFF
TRBD2	NA	TRBV5-1	TRBJ2-1	TGCGCCAGCAGCCCCCTGATCCTAGCGGGCTCCTACAATGAGCAGTTCTTC	CASSPLILAGSYNEQFF